This T cell receptor beta chain was observed in a study of cytomegalovirus exposure and HLA in healthy donors. Study at large: There were 300 to 400 genotyped donors. Of these, roughly 82% fell in the genetic ancestry cluster associated with self-reported Caucasian donors. Whole-study findings and limits: Later analysis demonstrated an association between a missense DCLRE1C variant and TCR beta V- and J-gene trimming.

The CDR3 runs 15 residues. Germline values: CDR1 MNHEY, CDR2 SVGAGI. Trimming cost V 8 bases and J 3 bases, with 20 bases left between them. This PCR relied on a set of 60 Vbeta primers and 13 Jbeta primers. Clones were read by immunoSEQ multiplex PCR, and TCRdb kept only the in-frame ones, dropping some. The table records about 110,000 clones, about 70% of them present only once. On this clone: Its cognate antigen is unknown.

The sequence derives from a man aged 45-60 years in good health and CMV-seropositive. Sequencing input: PBMCs. This chain links TRBV6-5 with TRBJ2-7, with D tentatively TRBD1 (5 bases). CDR3 sequence: CASDGPRGIDYEQYF. CDR3 nucleotides: TGTGCCAGCGACGGGCCAAGGGGAATCGACTACGAGCAGTACTTC.